The 22 T cell receptor beta chains listed next were all sequenced from one sample in a study of blood T cell repertoires in COVID-19. TCRdb keeps only in-frame clones here, not all; method: immunoSEQ multiplex PCR. The top ten hold less than 3.5% of the sample, which has around 250,000 clones, roughly 90% seen once. The sample comprised PBMCs or T cells enriched from blood (not recorded which). The receptors derive from a man between 40 and 49 years old who had been exposed to COVID-19.

The chain uses TRBV29-1 and TRBJ1-2; D call uncertain. V gave up 4 bases and J gave up 1 base, with 7 bases separating them. CDR1 is SQVTM, CDR2 ANQGSEA, per germline. The CDR3 extends over 12 amino acids. The DNA for the CDR3 is TGCAGCGTTGGTTTCAGTAACTATGGCTACACCTTC. This sequence encodes CSVGFSNYGYTF. Based on the CDR3 plus reference TRBV29-1 and TRBJ1-2, the full variable domain is SAVISQKPSRDICQRGTSLTIQCQVDSQVTMMFWYRQQPGQSLTLIATANQGSEATYESGFVIDKFPISRPNLTFSTLTVSNMSPEDSSIYLCSVGFSNYGYTFGSGTRLTVV.

The chain has TRBV5-6 and TRBJ2-5, with a weak D call TRBD2 (6 bases). Trimming removed 5 bases from V and 1 base from J, with 27 bases in between. The length of the CDR3 is 19 residues. CDR1 and CDR2 from the germline V gene are SGHDT and YYEEEE. CDR3 coding DNA: TGTGCCAGCAGTCCATCGTTCGGACTACCCGAAGCAGGCCAAGAGACCCAGTACTTC. Protein: CASSPSFGLPEAGQETQYF.

The CDR3 spells CASATNSYEQYF. The CDR3 region has the DNA TGTGCCAGCGCTACCAACTCCTACGAGCAGTACTTC. The rearrangement links TRBV12-3 or TRBV12-4 to TRBJ2-7, with unresolved D. The germline V and J ends were trimmed by 8 bases and 0 bases, with 8 bases remaining between them. The CDR3 length is 12 residues.

The CDR3 spells CASSLVRGGLPEAFF. The CDR3, as DNA: TGTGCCAGCAGCTTGGTACGTGGGGGCTTGCCTGAAGCTTTCTTT. V is TRBV28 and J is TRBJ1-1; TRBD1 is a possible D gene (6 bases). The V and J ends lost 6 bases and 6 bases respectively, with 20 bases between them. Per the germline V gene, CDR1 is MDHEN and CDR2 is SYDVKM. CDR3 length: 15 amino acids. Supplemented by reference TRBV28 and TRBJ1-1, the full variable domain reads DVKVTQSSRYLVKRTGEKVFLECVQDMDHENMFWYRQDPGLGLRLIYFSYDVKMKEKGDIPEGYSVSREKKERFSLILESASTNQTSMYLCASSLVRGGLPEAFFGQGTRLTVV.

This clone was detected many times. CDR3 amino acids: CASSSGQGRAGELFF. For the CDR3, the DNA is TGCGCCAGCAGCTCAGGACAGGGAAGGGCCGGGGAGCTGTTTTTT. The chain has TRBV5-1 and TRBJ2-2; 8 nucleotides agree with TRBD1. The CDR3 loop spans 15 amino acids. J lost 6 bases, V lost 3 bases, and 7 bases had no gene match. CDR1 is SGHRS and CDR2 is YFSETQ in the germline V gene. Based on the CDR3 plus reference TRBV5-1 and TRBJ2-2, the full variable domain is KAGVTQTPRYLIKTRGQQVTLSCSPISGHRSVSWYQQTPGQGLQFLFEYFSETQRNKGNFPGRFSGRQFSNSRSEMNVSTLELGDSALYLCASSSGQGRAGELFFGEGSRLTVL.

The V gene is TRBV5-6, the J gene TRBJ1-1; a possible D gene is TRBD1 (5 bases). Germline lookup yields CDR1 SGHDT and CDR2 YYEEEE. CDR3 length equals 15 residues. V was cut by 6 bases and J by 3 bases, with 18 bases left in between. CDR3: CASILTGDLDTEAFF. CDR3 DNA sequence: TGTGCCAGCATCCTAACTGGGGACTTGGACACTGAAGCTTTCTTT. Variable domain in full (rest from reference TRBV5-6 and TRBJ1-1): DAGVTQSPTHLIKTRGQQVTLRCSPKSGHDTVSWYQQALGQGPQFIFQYYEEEERQRGNFPDRFSGHQFPNYSSELNVNALLLGDSALYLCASILTGDLDTEAFFGQGTRLTVV.

The chain has TRBV5-1 and TRBJ2-1; TRBD2 agrees at 10 bases. CDR1 is SGHRS, CDR2 YFSETQ, per germline. V was clipped by 2 bases and J by 7 bases; unmatched bases: 12. CDR3 length: 17 residues. CDR3 region: CASSFYLLAGLWNEQFF. Written as DNA, the CDR3 is TGCGCCAGCAGCTTCTACCTACTAGCGGGATTATGGAATGAGCAGTTCTTC.

The chain has TRBV6-5 and TRBJ1-1, with D possibly TRBD1 on 6 matching bases. This CDR3 spans 15 amino acids. The germline CDR1 and CDR2 sequences are MNHEY and SVGAGI. V lost 7 bases and J lost 3, with 18 bases in between. CDR3 in amino acids: CASTLYGGADTEAFF. CDR3 nucleotides: TGTGCCAGCACTCTATATGGGGGCGCGGACACTGAAGCTTTCTTT.

The J gene is TRBJ1-2, the V gene TRBV24-1; TRBD1 agrees at 7 bases. This CDR3 contains 13 residues. V shed 4 bases and J 5 bases; nucleotides not matched to a gene: 3. Germline values: CDR1 KGHDR, CDR2 SFDVKD. In DNA, the CDR3 is TGTGCCACCAGTGACGAGGGGGCGTATGGCTACACCTTC. Encoded protein: CATSDEGAYGYTF.

The rearrangement uses TRBV29-1 and TRBJ2-7, with 7 nucleotides matching TRBD1. J lost 6 bases, V lost 4 bases, and 6 bases had no gene match. The CDR3 contains 12 residues. Germline V lookup: CDR1 SQVTM, CDR2 ANQGSEA. This chain's CDR3 is CSVGKGAGEQYF. CDR3 bases: TGCAGCGTTGGTAAGGGGGCAGGCGAGCAGTACTTC.

In DNA, the CDR3 is TGTGCCAGCAGTTACCCCGGGACAGCCCTTATGAACACTGAAGCTTTCTTT. It translates to CASSYPGTALMNTEAFF. The genes are TRBV28 and TRBJ1-1, with 7 bases aligning to TRBD1. Germline V gene data show CDR1 as MDHEN and CDR2 as SYDVKM. The CDR3 consists of 17 residues. J was trimmed by 0 bases and V by 4 bases; bases with no gene match: 11. Based on the CDR3 plus reference TRBV28 and TRBJ1-1, the full variable domain is DVKVTQSSRYLVKRTGEKVFLECVQDMDHENMFWYRQDPGLGLRLIYFSYDVKMKEKGDIPEGYSVSREKKERFSLILESASTNQTSMYLCASSYPGTALMNTEAFFGQGTRLTVV.

The rearrangement joins TRBV29-1 to TRBJ1-1; D uncertain. Trimming took 0 bases from V and 7 from J, leaving 9 bases between them. The CDR3 contains 12 residues. Germline CDR1 and CDR2: SQVTM and ANQGSEA. CDR3 sequence reads: CSVEDFEGEAFF. CDR3 DNA sequence: TGCAGCGTTGAAGATTTCGAGGGTGAAGCTTTCTTT.

The chain uses TRBV12-3 or TRBV12-4 and TRBJ2-7; D possibly corresponds to TRBD1 (6 bases). V lost 5 bases and J 6 bases, leaving 11 bases between the germline ends. This CDR3 region has 12 residues. This CDR3 is CASSLGTREQYF. The CDR3 region has the DNA TGTGCCAGCAGTCTTGGGACACGCGAGCAGTACTTC.

The chain uses TRBV28 and TRBJ2-7, with a possible D match to TRBD2 (5 bases). There are 18 residues in the CDR3. Trimming removed 6 bases at V and 3 bases at J, with 27 bases between. Germline-derived CDR1 and CDR2 are MDHEN and SYDVKM. CDR3 sequence (DNA): TGTGCCAGCAGCTCAGGAGGATCAAACACTCCCGAGAACTACGAGCAGTACTTC. This translates into CASSSGGSNTPENYEQYF.

The gene calls are TRBV28 and TRBJ2-7; weak D call: TRBD1 (6 bases). V lost 11 bases and J lost 2, with 16 bases in between. The germline CDR1 and CDR2 sequences are MDHEN and SYDVKM. The CDR3 contains 13 residues. DNA for the CDR3: TGTGCCGCAGAGGACAGTACTACCTACGAGCAGTACTTC. This gives the protein CAAEDSTTYEQYF. The full variable domain, its missing parts supplied by reference TRBV28 and TRBJ2-7, is DVKVTQSSRYLVKRTGEKVFLECVQDMDHENMFWYRQDPGLGLRLIYFSYDVKMKEKGDIPEGYSVSREKKERFSLILESASTNQTSMYLCAAEDSTTYEQYFGPGTRLTVT.

V is TRBV19 and J is TRBJ1-2, with unresolved D. Trimming cost V 6 bases and J 2 bases, with 4 bases left between them. Germline V gene data show CDR1 as LNHDA and CDR2 as SQIVND (reference sequence). CDR3 size: 11 residues. The CDR3 sequence is CASSPNYGYTF. The CDR3 DNA sequence: TGTGCCAGTAGCCCGAACTATGGCTACACCTTC.

The rearrangement uses TRBV28 and TRBJ1-4; D is uncertain. CDR1 MDHEN and CDR2 SYDVKM come from the germline V gene. The CDR3 extends over 17 amino acids. Trimming removed 5 bases from V and 8 bases from J, with 24 bases in between. CDR3 DNA: TGTGCCAGCAGTGCCGCCCTAGACCCGGATTTTGGGGAAAAACTGTTTTTT. Encoded protein: CASSAALDPDFGEKLFF.

The chain links TRBV10-3 to TRBJ1-4; TRBD1 might be the D (5 bases). Trimming removed 3 bases at V and 5 bases at J, with 10 bases between. The CDR3 totals 14 residues. In germline, CDR1 is ENHRY, CDR2 SYGVKD. The CDR3 here is CAISEAGSNEKLFF. CDR3 nucleotides: TGTGCCATCAGTGAAGCAGGGTCGAATGAAAAACTGTTTTTT.

The chain recombines TRBV10-2 with TRBJ1-6; TRBD1 aligns across 8 bases. Germline V lookup: CDR1 WSHSY, CDR2 SAAADI. The V segment lost 3 bases and the J segment 0 bases; nucleotides outside the gene matches: 4. The CDR3 loop spans 17 amino acids. Here the CDR3 reads CASSDRDRSSYNSPLHF. The CDR3 DNA is TGCGCCAGCAGTGATAGGGACAGGAGCTCCTATAATTCACCCCTCCACTTT.

This clone was seen only once. V usage is TRBV15 and J usage is TRBJ2-1, with 7 bases identical to TRBD1. V lost 7 bases and J lost 7; bases outside the gene matches: 13. The CDR3 runs to 15 residues. Germline-derived CDR1 and CDR2 are LNHNV and YYDKDF (reference sequence). This chain's CDR3 is CATMVTGDPTNEQFF. The DNA of the CDR3 is TGTGCCACCATGGTTACAGGGGACCCTACAAATGAGCAGTTCTTC.

The rearrangement uses TRBV5-1 and TRBJ1-5; D gene uncertain. Germline V gives CDR1 SGHRS, CDR2 YFSETQ. This CDR3 has 17 residues. Trimming pared 1 base from V and 1 base from J, leaving 15 bases between. CDR3 residues: CASSLLLFGPSNQPQHF. CDR3 sequence (DNA): TGCGCCAGCAGCTTGCTCCTCTTTGGGCCCAGCAATCAGCCCCAGCATTTT.

The chain combines TRBV9 with TRBJ2-3; TRBD1 aligns across 7 bases. With 1 base clipped from V and 0 bases from J, the junction kept 2 bases outside the gene matches. CDR1 is SGDLS and CDR2 is YYNGEE in the germline V gene. This CDR3 is built from 15 residues. The CDR3 loop reads CASSVRTGSTDTQYF. The CDR3 DNA is TGTGCCAGCAGCGTACGGACAGGTAGCACAGATACGCAGTATTTT.